Listed below are T cell receptor beta chains from one sample, sequenced in a study of cytomegalovirus exposure and HLA in healthy donors. Generated by immunoSEQ multiplex PCR, the TCRdb table keeps only in-frame clones and is missing some. Of approximately 200,000 clones in the sample, 74% are singletons; the top ten hold about 3.1%. The specimen sequenced was PBMCs. These receptors were obtained from a woman in her 30s in good health and CMV-seropositive. The CDR3 runs from the conserved cysteine through the conserved F or W. D genes are given only for firm matches. Size is stated for part of the rows, as once, few or many counts, or as a class when the clone is expanded.

CDR3 protein	CDR3 DNA	D gene	CDR3 length	J gene	clone size	V gene
CASRGQGNTGELFF	TGTGCCAGCAGGGGACAGGGGAACACCGGGGAGCTGTTTTTT	TRBD1	14	TRBJ2-2	-	TRBV27
CASSYPGGRQETQYF	TGTGCCAGCAGCTATCCGGGGGGGAGGCAAGAGACCCAGTACTTC	TRBD2	15	TRBJ2-5	once	TRBV5-4
CASSYPRQGAGQPQHF	TGTGCCAGCAGTTATCCTAGACAGGGGGCAGGGCAGCCCCAGCATTTT	TRBD1	16	TRBJ1-5	-	TRBV28
CATKQGGGEPQHF	TGTGCCACCAAACAGGGGGGCGGTGAGCCCCAGCATTTT	TRBD1	13	TRBJ1-5	-	TRBV28
CAAGDERRSYNEQFF	TGTGCCGCGGGGGATGAGCGGCGCTCCTACAATGAGCAGTTCTTC	TRBD2	15	TRBJ2-1	-	TRBV6-6
CASSAQFGELFF	TGTGCCAGCAGTGCCCAATTCGGGGAGCTGTTTTTT	-	12	TRBJ2-2	-	TRBV6-1
CASSSDFYGYTF	TGTGCCAGCAGCTCGGACTTCTATGGCTACACCTTC	-	12	TRBJ1-2	-	TRBV11-2
CAMSGLGLTGRWYF	TGTGCCATGTCCGGACTAGGCCTCACGGGGAGATGGTATTTT	TRBD2	14	TRBJ2-3	-	TRBV5-4
CASQEQVNQPQHF	TGTGCCAGTCAAGAACAGGTCAATCAGCCCCAGCATTTT	-	13	TRBJ1-5	-	TRBV6-1
CASTRDSTQYF	TGTGCCAGTACCCGGGACAGTACGCAGTATTTT	TRBD1	11	TRBJ2-3	-	TRBV19
CASSIVGLAANEQFF	TGTGCCAGTAGTATTGTTGGACTAGCGGCCAATGAGCAGTTCTTC	TRBD2	15	TRBJ2-1	-	TRBV19
CASSRRTSGADTQYF	TGTGCCAGCAGTAGACGGACTAGCGGAGCAGATACGCAGTATTTT	TRBD2	15	TRBJ2-3	-	TRBV6-5
CASSWGRERERREQYF	TGCGCCAGCAGCTGGGGGCGGGAGCGGGAGAGGCGCGAGCAGTACTTC	TRBD2	16	TRBJ2-7	-	TRBV5-1
CASRTGTRTEAFF	TGTGCCAGTAGAACCGGGACAAGGACTGAAGCTTTCTTT	-	13	TRBJ1-1	once	TRBV19
CASSPGSLNYGYTF	TGTGCCAGCAGTCCTGGGAGCCTTAACTATGGCTACACCTTC	-	14	TRBJ1-2	-	TRBV7-9
CASKLGSYEQYF	TGTGCCAGCAAACTCGGTTCCTACGAGCAGTACTTC	-	12	TRBJ2-7	few	TRBV2
CASSLTGTTNEQYF	TGTGCCAGCAGTTTAACCGGGACAACTAACGAGCAGTACTTC	-	14	TRBJ2-7	-	TRBV6-6
CASRLSDRGTNEKLFF	TGTGCCAGCAGGCTAAGTGACAGGGGAACTAATGAAAAACTGTTTTTT	TRBD1	16	TRBJ1-4	-	TRBV28
CASSSGTSDYEQYF	TGTGCCAGCAGCTCCGGGACTAGCGACTACGAGCAGTACTTC	TRBD2	14	TRBJ2-7	-	TRBV13
CASSILGAVTDTQYF	TGTGCCAGTAGTATCCTTGGGGCGGTCACAGATACGCAGTATTTT	-	15	TRBJ2-3	-	TRBV19
CASSPDGWSSSTEAFF	TGTGCCAGCAGTCCCGACGGGTGGAGCTCTTCAACTGAAGCTTTCTTT	-	16	TRBJ1-1	once	TRBV28
CASSASWGQGAKGYTF	TGTGCCAGCAGCGCTTCGTGGGGACAGGGGGCGAAAGGCTACACCTTC	TRBD1	16	TRBJ1-2	-	TRBV9
CASRQPGTGNTIYF	TGTGCCAGCAGACAACCCGGGACAGGAAACACCATATATTTT	-	14	TRBJ1-3	-	TRBV7-2
CASSLGGAGTEAFF	TGTGCCAGCAGCTTAGGGGGCGCCGGCACTGAAGCTTTCTTT	-	14	TRBJ1-1	-	TRBV7-9
CASFIRGRGGTKNIQYF	TGTGCCAGCTTTATAAGGGGTCGGGGGGGGACCAAAAACATTCAGTACTTC	TRBD2	17	TRBJ2-4	-	TRBV11-3
CASSKERTEPYEQYF	TGTGCCAGCAGCAAAGAGAGGACAGAGCCCTACGAGCAGTACTTC	-	15	TRBJ2-7	-	TRBV21-1
CASSRQPGGRDSYEQYF	TGCGCCAGCAGCCGCCAGCCGGGGGGGCGGGACTCCTACGAGCAGTACTTC	TRBD2	17	TRBJ2-7	-	TRBV4-1
CASSLPTSGGNNEQFF	TGCGCCAGCAGCCTACCGACTAGCGGGGGGAACAATGAGCAGTTCTTC	TRBD2	16	TRBJ2-1	-	TRBV5-1
CASSFAAGFGYGYTF	TGTGCCAGCAGTTTCGCCGCAGGGTTCGGGTATGGCTACACCTTC	-	15	TRBJ1-2	-	TRBV28
CASSFGTGGEQYF	TGTGCCAGCAGTTTTGGGACAGGGGGCGAGCAGTACTTC	TRBD1	13	TRBJ2-7	-	TRBV27
CASSPKQGWSGNTIYF	TGTGCCAGCAGCCCAAAACAGGGGTGGTCTGGAAACACCATATATTTT	TRBD1	16	TRBJ1-3	once	TRBV7-2
CASSPNRGLEQFF	TGTGCCAGCAGCCCGAACAGGGGCTTGGAGCAGTTCTTC	TRBD1	13	TRBJ2-1	-	TRBV7-9
CASSLPGFFDEQFF	TGTGCCAGCAGCTTACCAGGGTTTTTCGATGAGCAGTTCTTC	-	14	TRBJ2-1	-	TRBV7-8
CASSVEQGAYNEQFF	TGTGCCAGCAGCGTGGAACAGGGGGCCTACAATGAGCAGTTCTTC	TRBD1	15	TRBJ2-1	once	TRBV6-4
CASSSDRGTYEQYF	TGTGCCAGCAGTTCGGACAGGGGAACCTACGAGCAGTACTTC	TRBD1	14	TRBJ2-7	-	TRBV25-1
CASNRAATNEKLFF	TGTGCCAGCAACAGAGCAGCAACTAATGAAAAACTGTTTTTT	-	14	TRBJ1-4	once	TRBV6-5
CASSQDEGADTEAFF	TGCGCCAGCAGCCAAGATGAGGGGGCGGACACTGAAGCTTTCTTT	TRBD1	15	TRBJ1-1	few	TRBV4-1
CASSQDLLYEQYF	TGTGCCAGCAGCCAGGACTTACTCTACGAGCAGTACTTC	-	13	TRBJ2-7	-	TRBV14
CASSSVAVEGYTF	TGTGCCAGCTCATCGGTGGCGGTAGAGGGCTACACCTTC	-	13	TRBJ1-2	-	TRBV18
CASSWTASNQPQHF	TGTGCCAGCAGTTGGACAGCGAGCAATCAGCCCCAGCATTTT	-	14	TRBJ1-5	few	TRBV6-5
CATSSLVSGYTF	TGTGCCACCAGCTCTCTAGTATCCGGCTACACCTTC	-	12	TRBJ1-2	few	TRBV15
CASSYSGQGGYGYTF	TGTGCCAGCAGTTACTCCGGACAGGGAGGCTATGGCTACACCTTC	TRBD1	15	TRBJ1-2	-	TRBV6-6
CASSVARDRDYEQYF	TGTGCCAGCAGCGTAGCCCGGGACAGGGACTACGAGCAGTACTTC	TRBD1	15	TRBJ2-7	-	TRBV9
CASAPGQPYEQYF	TGTGCCAGCGCGCCGGGACAGCCCTACGAGCAGTACTTC	TRBD1	13	TRBJ2-7	few	TRBV6-1
CSVVRAGSGRDRQFF	TGCAGCGTTGTCCGGGCAGGGAGCGGGAGGGATAGGCAGTTCTTC	TRBD2	15	TRBJ2-1	once	TRBV29-1
CASSSRGGLTDTQYF	TGTGCCAGCAGCTCGCGGGGCGGGCTCACAGATACGCAGTATTTT	-	15	TRBJ2-3	-	TRBV7-9
CASSLGVAGGPYNEQFF	TGTGCCAGCAGCTTAGGTGTAGCGGGAGGGCCCTACAATGAGCAGTTCTTC	TRBD2	17	TRBJ2-1	-	TRBV7-9
CASSPNEETGDQAFF	TGTGCCAGCTCACCGAATGAGGAGACAGGAGACCAAGCTTTCTTT	-	15	TRBJ1-1	-	TRBV18
CASSEVVAGTEAFF	TGCGCCAGCAGTGAGGTGGTGGCGGGGACTGAAGCTTTCTTT	-	14	TRBJ1-1	-	TRBV10-2
CASSLTAGTGELFF	TGTGCCAGCAGTCTGACGGCGGGAACCGGGGAGCTGTTTTTT	-	14	TRBJ2-2	-	TRBV6-4
CATSREGGRSTDTQYF	TGTGCCACCAGCAGAGAGGGCGGGAGGAGCACAGATACGCAGTATTTT	TRBD2	16	TRBJ2-3	few	TRBV15
CASSASGGNEQFF	TGTGCCAGTAGTGCCTCGGGGGGCAATGAGCAGTTCTTC	TRBD2	13	TRBJ2-1	-	TRBV19
CSARRTRSFF	TGCAGTGCTAGGAGGACTAGGTCGTTCTTC	TRBD2	10	TRBJ2-1	-	TRBV20-1
CASSPRQGSDEQYF	TGTGCCAGCAGCCCTAGACAGGGTTCGGACGAGCAGTACTTC	TRBD1	14	TRBJ2-7	-	TRBV7-9